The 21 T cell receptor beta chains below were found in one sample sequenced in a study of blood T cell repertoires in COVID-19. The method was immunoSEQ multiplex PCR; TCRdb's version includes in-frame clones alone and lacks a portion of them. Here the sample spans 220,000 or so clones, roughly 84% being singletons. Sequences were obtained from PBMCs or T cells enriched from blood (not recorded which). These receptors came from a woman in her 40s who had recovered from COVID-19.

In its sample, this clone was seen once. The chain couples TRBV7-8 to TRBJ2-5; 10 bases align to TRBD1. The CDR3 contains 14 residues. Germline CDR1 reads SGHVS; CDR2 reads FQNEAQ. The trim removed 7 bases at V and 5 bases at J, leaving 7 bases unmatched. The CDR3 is CASTQTGGTETQYF. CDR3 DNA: TGTGCCAGCACCCAGACAGGGGGCACGGAGACCCAGTACTTC.

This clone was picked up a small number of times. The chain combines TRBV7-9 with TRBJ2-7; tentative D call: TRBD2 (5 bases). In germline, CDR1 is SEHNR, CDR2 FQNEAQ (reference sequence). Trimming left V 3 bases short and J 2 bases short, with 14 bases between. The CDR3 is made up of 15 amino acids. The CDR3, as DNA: TGTGCCAGCAGCTTTGGAACTAGATCCCCCTACGAGCAGTACTTC. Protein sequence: CASSFGTRSPYEQYF.

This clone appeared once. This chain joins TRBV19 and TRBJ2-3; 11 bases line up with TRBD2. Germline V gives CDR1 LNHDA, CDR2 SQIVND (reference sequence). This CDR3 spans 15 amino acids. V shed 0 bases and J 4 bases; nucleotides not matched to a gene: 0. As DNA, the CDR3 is TGTGCCAGTAGTATAGAACTAGCGGGGGCAGATACGCAGTATTTT. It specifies CASSIELAGADTQYF.

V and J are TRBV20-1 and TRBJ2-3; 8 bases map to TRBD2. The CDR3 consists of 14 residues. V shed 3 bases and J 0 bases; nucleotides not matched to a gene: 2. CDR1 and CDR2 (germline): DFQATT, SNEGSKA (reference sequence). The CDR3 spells CSASTSGSTDTQYF. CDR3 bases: TGCAGTGCTAGTACTAGCGGAAGCACAGATACGCAGTATTTT.

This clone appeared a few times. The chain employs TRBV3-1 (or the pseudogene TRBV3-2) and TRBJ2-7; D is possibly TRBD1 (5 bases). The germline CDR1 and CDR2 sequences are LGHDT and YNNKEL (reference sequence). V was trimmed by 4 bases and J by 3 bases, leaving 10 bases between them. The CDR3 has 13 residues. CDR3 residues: CASSPRESYEQYF. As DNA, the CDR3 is TGTGCCAGCAGCCCCAGGGAAAGCTACGAGCAGTACTTC.

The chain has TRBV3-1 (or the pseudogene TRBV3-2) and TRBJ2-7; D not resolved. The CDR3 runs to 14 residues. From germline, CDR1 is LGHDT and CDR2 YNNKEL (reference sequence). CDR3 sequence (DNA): TGTGCCAGCAGCCAAGATGTAGGCCTCAAGCTAGAAATGGTC. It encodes CASSQDVGLKLEMV.

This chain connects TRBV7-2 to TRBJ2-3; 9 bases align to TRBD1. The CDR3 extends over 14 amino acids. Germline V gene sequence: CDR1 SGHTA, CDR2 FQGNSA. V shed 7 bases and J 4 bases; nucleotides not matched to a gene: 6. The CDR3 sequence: CASTRDRGADTQYF. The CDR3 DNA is TGTGCCAGCACCCGCGACAGGGGGGCAGATACGCAGTATTTT.

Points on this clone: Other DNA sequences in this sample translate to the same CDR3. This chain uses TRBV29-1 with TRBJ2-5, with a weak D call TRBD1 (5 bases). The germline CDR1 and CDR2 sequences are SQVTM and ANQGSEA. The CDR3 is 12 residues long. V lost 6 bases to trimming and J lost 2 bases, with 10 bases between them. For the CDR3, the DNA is TGCAGCGTCCGGACACCGCAAGAGACCCAGTACTTC. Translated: CSVRTPQETQYF.

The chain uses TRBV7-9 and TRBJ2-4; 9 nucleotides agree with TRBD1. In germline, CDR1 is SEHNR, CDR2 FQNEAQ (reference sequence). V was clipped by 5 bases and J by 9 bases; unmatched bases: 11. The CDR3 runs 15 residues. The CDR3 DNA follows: TGTGCCAGCAGCACAGGGGTGACAGGGGGGAGCATTCAGTACTTC. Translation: CASSTGVTGGSIQYF. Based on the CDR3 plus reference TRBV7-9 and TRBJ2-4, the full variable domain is DTGVSQNPRHKITKRGQNVTFRCDPISEHNRLYWYRQTLGQGPEFLTYFQNEAQLEKSRLLSDRFSAERPKGSFSTLEIQRTEQGDSAMYLCASSTGVTGGSIQYFGAGTRLSVL.

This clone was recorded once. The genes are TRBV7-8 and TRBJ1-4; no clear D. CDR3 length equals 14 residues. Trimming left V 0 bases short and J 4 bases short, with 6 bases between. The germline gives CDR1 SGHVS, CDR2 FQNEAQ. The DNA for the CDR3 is TGTGCCAGCAGCTTAGCATACAGTAATGAAAAACTGTTTTTT. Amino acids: CASSLAYSNEKLFF.

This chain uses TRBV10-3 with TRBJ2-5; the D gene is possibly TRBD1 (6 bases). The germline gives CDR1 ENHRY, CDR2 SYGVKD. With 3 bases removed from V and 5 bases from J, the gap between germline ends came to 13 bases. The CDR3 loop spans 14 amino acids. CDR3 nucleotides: TGTGCCATCAGTGATGTCCAAAGGGGGGAGACCCAGTACTTC. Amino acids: CAISDVQRGETQYF.

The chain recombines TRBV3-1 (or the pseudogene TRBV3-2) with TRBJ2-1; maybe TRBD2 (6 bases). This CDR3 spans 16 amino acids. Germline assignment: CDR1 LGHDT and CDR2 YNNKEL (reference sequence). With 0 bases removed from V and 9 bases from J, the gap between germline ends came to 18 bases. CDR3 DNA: TGTGCCAGCAGCCAAGATCAGACTAGTTTGCGCGGTGAGCAGTTCTTC. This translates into CASSQDQTSLRGEQFF.

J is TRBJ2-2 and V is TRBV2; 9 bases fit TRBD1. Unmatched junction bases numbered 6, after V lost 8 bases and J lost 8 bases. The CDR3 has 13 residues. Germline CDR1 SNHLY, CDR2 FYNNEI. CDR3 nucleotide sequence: TGTGCCAGCTTTGGACAGGGGTTTGGGGAGCTGTTTTTT. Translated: CASFGQGFGELFF.

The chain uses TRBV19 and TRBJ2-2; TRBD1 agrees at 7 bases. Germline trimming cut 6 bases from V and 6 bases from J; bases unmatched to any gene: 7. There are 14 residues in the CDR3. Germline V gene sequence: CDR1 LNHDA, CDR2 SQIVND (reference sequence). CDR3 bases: TGTGCCAGTAGAACAAGACAGGGCTCCGGGGAGCTGTTTTTT. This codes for CASRTRQGSGELFF. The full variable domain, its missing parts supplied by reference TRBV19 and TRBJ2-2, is DGGITQSPKYLFRKEGQNVTLSCEQNLNHDAMYWYRQDPGQGLRLIYYSQIVNDFQKGDIAEGYSVSREKKESFPLTVTSAQKNPTAFYLCASRTRQGSGELFFGEGSRLTVL.

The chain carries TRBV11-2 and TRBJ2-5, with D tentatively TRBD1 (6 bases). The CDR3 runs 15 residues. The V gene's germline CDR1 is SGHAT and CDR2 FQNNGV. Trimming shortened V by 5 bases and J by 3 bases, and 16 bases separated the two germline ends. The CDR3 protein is CASSPVWGREETQYF. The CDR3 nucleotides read TGTGCCAGCAGCCCCGTTTGGGGGCGGGAAGAGACCCAGTACTTC.

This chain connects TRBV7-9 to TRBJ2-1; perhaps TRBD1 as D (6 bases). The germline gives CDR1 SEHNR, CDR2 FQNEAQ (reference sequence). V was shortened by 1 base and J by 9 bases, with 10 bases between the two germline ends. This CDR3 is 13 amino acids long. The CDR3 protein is CASSLELGGEQFF. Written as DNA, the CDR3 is TGTGCCAGCAGCTTAGAACTAGGGGGTGAGCAGTTCTTC.

CDR3 loop: CASSPDRAGNTIYF. Written as DNA, the CDR3 is TGCGCCAGCAGCCCGGACAGGGCTGGAAACACCATATATTTT. The rearrangement joins TRBV10-1 to TRBJ1-3; TRBD1 aligns across 8 bases. The CDR3 length is 14 residues. V gave up 6 bases and J gave up 2 bases; unmatched junction bases: 3. Germline-derived CDR1 and CDR2 are WNHNN and SYGVQD (reference sequence).

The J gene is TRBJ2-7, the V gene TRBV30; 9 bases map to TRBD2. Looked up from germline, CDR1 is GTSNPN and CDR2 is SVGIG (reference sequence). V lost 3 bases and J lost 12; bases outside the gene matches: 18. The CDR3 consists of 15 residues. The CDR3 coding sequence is TGTGCCTGGAGCCCGCACACTAGCGGGTTAGGGGTACTGTACTTC. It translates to CAWSPHTSGLGVLYF.

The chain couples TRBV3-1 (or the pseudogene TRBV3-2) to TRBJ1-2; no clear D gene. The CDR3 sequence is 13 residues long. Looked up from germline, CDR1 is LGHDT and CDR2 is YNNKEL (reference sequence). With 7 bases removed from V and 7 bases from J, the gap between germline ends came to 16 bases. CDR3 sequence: CASKPAGNGGYTF. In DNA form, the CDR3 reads TGTGCCAGCAAGCCGGCGGGGAACGGTGGCTACACCTTC.

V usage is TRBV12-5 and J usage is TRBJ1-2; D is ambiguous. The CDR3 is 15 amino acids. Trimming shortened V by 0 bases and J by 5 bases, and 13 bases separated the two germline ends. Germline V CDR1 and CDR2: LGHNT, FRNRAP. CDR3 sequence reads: CASGLVPTFGYGYTF. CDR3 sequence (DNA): TGTGCTAGTGGTTTGGTGCCAACCTTCGGTTATGGCTACACCTTC.

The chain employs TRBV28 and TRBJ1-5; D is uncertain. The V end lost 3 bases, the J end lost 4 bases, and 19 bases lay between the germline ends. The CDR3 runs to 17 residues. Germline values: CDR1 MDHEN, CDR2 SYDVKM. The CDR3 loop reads CASSFGEGRLFNQPQHF. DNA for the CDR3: TGTGCCAGCAGTTTTGGGGAGGGTCGGCTCTTTAATCAGCCCCAGCATTTT. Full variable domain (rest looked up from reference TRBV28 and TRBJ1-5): DVKVTQSSRYLVKRTGEKVFLECVQDMDHENMFWYRQDPGLGLRLIYFSYDVKMKEKGDIPEGYSVSREKKERFSLILESASTNQTSMYLCASSFGEGRLFNQPQHFGDGTRLSIL.